These T cell receptor beta chains were read from a single sample in a study of blood T cell repertoires in COVID-19. Method: immunoSEQ multiplex PCR; TCRdb's copy keeps in-frame clones and lacks some. Here the sample spans around 70,000 clones, over 80% being singletons. The sequenced sample consisted of peripheral blood. Every receptor here comes from a woman aged 55-70 years with acute or convalescent COVID-19. Both conserved end residues are part of each CDR3. Fields, in order: clone size, V gene, D gene, J gene, CDR3 protein, CDR3 DNA. The D gene is left open where the match is weak. Size tells how often a clone was seen (once, few, many) or the class of an expanded clone, and some rows leave it out.

clone size: .; V gene: TRBV19; D gene: TRBD1; J gene: TRBJ2-2; CDR3 protein: CASSMGQANTGELFF; CDR3 DNA: TGTGCCAGTAGTATGGGACAGGCCAACACCGGGGAGCTGTTTTTT
clone size: .; V gene: TRBV4-1; D gene: TRBD2; J gene: TRBJ2-7; CDR3 protein: CASGGLADLSYEQYF; CDR3 DNA: TGCGCCAGCGGGGGACTAGCGGACTTGTCCTACGAGCAGTACTTC
clone size: .; V gene: TRBV3-1/TRBV3-2; D gene: .; J gene: TRBJ2-2; CDR3 protein: CASSQVLVNTGELFF; CDR3 DNA: TGTGCCAGCAGCCAAGTTTTAGTAAACACCGGGGAGCTGTTTTTT
clone size: .; V gene: TRBV27; D gene: .; J gene: TRBJ1-6; CDR3 protein: CASSLEGFNSPLHF; CDR3 DNA: TGTGCCAGCAGTTTGGAGGGGTTCAATTCACCCCTCCACTTT
clone size: .; V gene: TRBV24-1; D gene: .; J gene: TRBJ2-3; CDR3 protein: CATSDATKPDTQYF; CDR3 DNA: TGTGCCACCAGTGACGCGACTAAGCCGGATACGCAGTATTTT
clone size: .; V gene: TRBV19; D gene: .; J gene: TRBJ2-2; CDR3 protein: CASSMRGGSGELFF; CDR3 DNA: TGTGCCAGTAGTATGCGGGGTGGATCCGGGGAGCTGTTTTTT
clone size: .; V gene: TRBV30; D gene: .; J gene: TRBJ1-4; CDR3 protein: CAWSVALEKLFF; CDR3 DNA: TGTGCCTGGAGTGTAGCACTTGAAAAACTGTTTTTT
clone size: .; V gene: TRBV24-1; D gene: .; J gene: TRBJ1-2; CDR3 protein: CATSAGIGRQSGYTF; CDR3 DNA: TGTGCCACCAGTGCAGGGATCGGGAGGCAATCTGGCTACACCTTC
clone size: .; V gene: TRBV6-5; D gene: .; J gene: TRBJ2-3; CDR3 protein: CASNRLGGGAGTQYF; CDR3 DNA: TGTGCCAGCAACCGATTAGGAGGGGGGGCCGGTACGCAGTATTTT
clone size: .; V gene: TRBV14; D gene: .; J gene: TRBJ2-3; CDR3 protein: CASSQDRVGLDTQYF; CDR3 DNA: TGTGCCAGCAGCCAAGATCGGGTTGGGTTGGATACGCAGTATTTT
clone size: .; V gene: TRBV29-1; D gene: .; J gene: TRBJ2-5; CDR3 protein: CSVVSGLETQYF; CDR3 DNA: TGCAGCGTTGTCTCGGGGTTGGAGACCCAGTACTTC
clone size: few; V gene: TRBV5-5; D gene: TRBD1; J gene: TRBJ1-4; CDR3 protein: CASTLGQGSTNEKLFF; CDR3 DNA: TGTGCCAGCACATTGGGACAGGGTTCAACTAATGAAAAACTGTTTTTT
clone size: .; V gene: TRBV2; D gene: .; J gene: TRBJ2-1; CDR3 protein: CASSRREHNEQFF; CDR3 DNA: TGTGCCAGCAGCCGGAGAGAACACAATGAGCAGTTCTTC
clone size: .; V gene: TRBV5-1; D gene: .; J gene: TRBJ1-2; CDR3 protein: CASSSDSILTNYGYTF; CDR3 DNA: TGCGCCAGCAGTTCAGACAGTATCCTGACTAACTATGGCTACACCTTC
clone size: once; V gene: TRBV7-2; D gene: .; J gene: TRBJ2-3; CDR3 protein: CASSLGATDTQYF; CDR3 DNA: TGTGCCAGCAGCCTTGGGGCCACAGATACGCAGTATTTT
clone size: .; V gene: TRBV15; D gene: .; J gene: TRBJ1-5; CDR3 protein: CATSRDPRRLNNQPQHF; CDR3 DNA: TGTGCCACCAGCAGAGATCCCAGGCGATTAAACAATCAGCCCCAGCATTTT
clone size: .; V gene: TRBV5-1; D gene: TRBD1; J gene: TRBJ1-1; CDR3 protein: CASSTGQGASEAFF; CDR3 DNA: TGCGCCAGCAGCACGGGACAGGGGGCATCTGAAGCTTTCTTT
clone size: once; V gene: TRBV11-2; D gene: .; J gene: TRBJ2-2; CDR3 protein: CASSLISGFTGELFF; CDR3 DNA: TGTGCCAGCAGCTTAATCTCCGGGTTCACCGGGGAGCTGTTTTTT
clone size: .; V gene: TRBV24-1; D gene: TRBD1; J gene: TRBJ2-5; CDR3 protein: CATSEIRGLQETQYF; CDR3 DNA: TGTGCCACCAGTGAGATCAGGGGGCTACAAGAGACCCAGTACTTC
clone size: .; V gene: TRBV19; D gene: TRBD2; J gene: TRBJ2-7; CDR3 protein: CASRVAGGPGEQYF; CDR3 DNA: TGTGCCAGTAGGGTAGCGGGAGGGCCTGGCGAGCAGTACTTC
clone size: .; V gene: TRBV7-9; D gene: .; J gene: TRBJ1-5; CDR3 protein: CATGKSYSNQPQHF; CDR3 DNA: TGTGCCACCGGGAAGTCTTATAGCAATCAGCCCCAGCATTTT
clone size: .; V gene: TRBV19; D gene: .; J gene: TRBJ1-2; CDR3 protein: CASSTPQGYGYTF; CDR3 DNA: TGTGCCAGTAGTACCCCCCAGGGCTATGGCTACACCTTC
clone size: .; V gene: TRBV7-2; D gene: .; J gene: TRBJ2-2; CDR3 protein: CASSPPRGHKETGELFF; CDR3 DNA: TGTGCCAGCAGCCCCCCACGGGGACACAAGGAGACCGGGGAGCTGTTTTTT
clone size: .; V gene: TRBV6-5; D gene: .; J gene: TRBJ2-1; CDR3 protein: CASSLVASYNEQFF; CDR3 DNA: TGTGCCAGCAGTTTGGTAGCTTCCTACAATGAGCAGTTCTTC
clone size: .; V gene: TRBV5-4; D gene: .; J gene: TRBJ1-6; CDR3 protein: CASSPGTLQLSPLHF; CDR3 DNA: TGTGCCAGCAGCCCCGGGACTTTACAGTTATCACCCCTCCACTTT
clone size: .; V gene: TRBV19; D gene: .; J gene: TRBJ2-3; CDR3 protein: CASSRNRADTQYF; CDR3 DNA: TGTGCCAGTAGTCGCAACAGGGCGGATACGCAGTATTTT
clone size: .; V gene: TRBV3-1/TRBV3-2; D gene: .; J gene: TRBJ2-1; CDR3 protein: CASSQGGQGFHNEQFF; CDR3 DNA: TGTGCCAGCAGCCAAGGGGGCCAGGGGTTCCACAATGAGCAGTTCTTC
clone size: .; V gene: TRBV7-8; D gene: .; J gene: TRBJ1-2; CDR3 protein: CASSIQETYGYTF; CDR3 DNA: TGTGCCAGCAGCATACAGGAGACCTATGGCTACACCTTC
clone size: .; V gene: TRBV30; D gene: TRBD2; J gene: TRBJ2-3; CDR3 protein: CAWSRTRTSSSTDTQYF; CDR3 DNA: TGTGCCTGGAGCCGAACCCGGACTAGCTCCAGCACAGATACGCAGTATTTT
clone size: .; V gene: TRBV6-5; D gene: TRBD2; J gene: TRBJ2-2; CDR3 protein: CASSYFSGTHTGELFF; CDR3 DNA: TGTGCCAGCAGTTACTTTAGCGGGACCCACACCGGGGAGCTGTTTTTT
clone size: few; V gene: TRBV20-1; D gene: .; J gene: TRBJ1-2; CDR3 protein: CSALFNYGYTF; CDR3 DNA: TGCAGTGCTTTATTTAACTATGGCTACACCTTC
clone size: .; V gene: TRBV3-1/TRBV3-2; D gene: .; J gene: TRBJ1-4; CDR3 protein: CASSIASGPNEKLFF; CDR3 DNA: TGTGCCAGCAGCATCGCCTCAGGGCCTAATGAAAAACTGTTTTTT
clone size: .; V gene: TRBV9; D gene: .; J gene: TRBJ2-2; CDR3 protein: CASRAVATGELFF; CDR3 DNA: TGTGCCAGCAGGGCGGTCGCCACCGGGGAGCTGTTTTTT
clone size: .; V gene: TRBV5-1; D gene: TRBD1; J gene: TRBJ2-2; CDR3 protein: CASSLVQGQGAFGELFF; CDR3 DNA: TGCGCCAGCAGCTTGGTCCAGGGGCAGGGGGCTTTCGGGGAGCTGTTTTTT
clone size: .; V gene: TRBV6-1; D gene: TRBD1; J gene: TRBJ2-7; CDR3 protein: CASSEWDRGLRAEQYF; CDR3 DNA: TGTGCCAGCAGTGAGTGGGACAGGGGGCTAAGGGCTGAGCAGTACTTC
clone size: .; V gene: TRBV28; D gene: .; J gene: TRBJ2-7; CDR3 protein: CASISEQGGYEQYF; CDR3 DNA: TGTGCCAGCATCTCTGAACAAGGGGGCTACGAGCAGTACTTC
clone size: .; V gene: TRBV30; D gene: .; J gene: TRBJ2-3; CDR3 protein: CAWRPGPGLSYTDTQYF; CDR3 DNA: TGTGCCTGGAGACCCGGCCCCGGACTTTCCTACACAGATACGCAGTATTTT
clone size: .; V gene: TRBV6-5; D gene: .; J gene: TRBJ1-1; CDR3 protein: CASNTGQNTEAFF; CDR3 DNA: TGTGCCAGCAATACGGGACAAAACACTGAAGCTTTCTTT
clone size: .; V gene: TRBV3-1/TRBV3-2; D gene: TRBD2; J gene: TRBJ2-7; CDR3 protein: CASSPDTGLAGGFDEQYF; CDR3 DNA: TGTGCCAGCAGCCCAGATACAGGGCTAGCGGGGGGATTCGACGAGCAGTACTTC
clone size: .; V gene: TRBV5-4; D gene: TRBD1; J gene: TRBJ1-4; CDR3 protein: CASSRQGANEKLFF; CDR3 DNA: TGTGCCAGCAGCCGACAGGGGGCAAATGAAAAACTGTTTTTT
clone size: .; V gene: TRBV9; D gene: .; J gene: TRBJ1-2; CDR3 protein: CASSVGTGNYGYTF; CDR3 DNA: TGTGCCAGCAGCGTAGGAACAGGGAACTATGGCTACACCTTC
clone size: .; V gene: TRBV5-4; D gene: .; J gene: TRBJ2-5; CDR3 protein: CASSLGGSGETQYF; CDR3 DNA: TGTGCCAGCAGCTTGGGAGGGAGTGGCGAGACCCAGTACTTC
clone size: .; V gene: TRBV4-2; D gene: TRBD2; J gene: TRBJ2-1; CDR3 protein: CASSYGTSGSLYNEQFF; CDR3 DNA: TGTGCCAGCAGCTACGGGACTAGCGGGAGCCTATACAATGAGCAGTTCTTC
clone size: .; V gene: TRBV5-4; D gene: .; J gene: TRBJ2-2; CDR3 protein: CASSRQGQSTGELFF; CDR3 DNA: TGTGCCAGCAGCCGTCAGGGGCAAAGCACCGGGGAGCTGTTTTTT
clone size: .; V gene: TRBV30; D gene: .; J gene: TRBJ1-1; CDR3 protein: CAWRWGTGPGSGTEAFF; CDR3 DNA: TGTGCCTGGAGGTGGGGGACGGGCCCCGGGAGTGGAACTGAAGCTTTCTTT
clone size: .; V gene: TRBV7-2; D gene: TRBD1; J gene: TRBJ2-1; CDR3 protein: CASSLVETGRYNEQFF; CDR3 DNA: TGTGCCAGCAGCTTAGTTGAGACAGGGAGATACAATGAGCAGTTCTTC
clone size: .; V gene: TRBV7-9; D gene: .; J gene: TRBJ1-3; CDR3 protein: CASSLEPGRLGNTIYF; CDR3 DNA: TGTGCCAGCAGCTTAGAACCAGGCAGGCTTGGAAACACCATATATTTT
clone size: .; V gene: TRBV24-1; D gene: .; J gene: TRBJ1-1; CDR3 protein: CATTEQGNTEAFF; CDR3 DNA: TGTGCCACCACGGAACAGGGGAACACTGAAGCTTTCTTT
clone size: .; V gene: TRBV2; D gene: TRBD1; J gene: TRBJ2-1; CDR3 protein: CASSEARTGLNEQFF; CDR3 DNA: TGTGCCAGCAGTGAAGCGAGGACAGGGTTGAATGAGCAGTTCTTC
clone size: .; V gene: TRBV30; D gene: TRBD1; J gene: TRBJ1-2; CDR3 protein: CAWSVQRTGDRGYTF; CDR3 DNA: TGTGCCTGGAGTGTACAGAGGACAGGGGATCGCGGCTACACCTTC
clone size: .; V gene: TRBV4-2; D gene: TRBD2; J gene: TRBJ2-1; CDR3 protein: CASSQVAGEKDNEQFF; CDR3 DNA: TGTGCCAGCAGCCAAGTGGCGGGAGAGAAGGACAATGAGCAGTTCTTC
clone size: .; V gene: TRBV19; D gene: .; J gene: TRBJ1-1; CDR3 protein: CASRPGNHAVSNTEAFF; CDR3 DNA: TGTGCCAGCCGCCCCGGCAATCACGCGGTGAGTAACACTGAAGCTTTCTTT
clone size: .; V gene: TRBV29-1; D gene: .; J gene: TRBJ1-5; CDR3 protein: CSAIVDGNPNQPQHF; CDR3 DNA: TGCAGCGCTATAGTGGACGGGAACCCGAATCAGCCCCAGCATTTT
clone size: once; V gene: TRBV19; D gene: .; J gene: TRBJ1-5; CDR3 protein: CASSPQGLPGNQPQHF; CDR3 DNA: TGTGCCAGTAGTCCTCAGGGCTTACCGGGTAATCAGCCCCAGCATTTT
clone size: few; V gene: TRBV11-2; D gene: .; J gene: TRBJ1-2; CDR3 protein: CASSLAGGGGYGYTF; CDR3 DNA: TGTGCCAGCAGCTTAGCGGGTGGTGGCGGGTATGGCTACACCTTC
clone size: few; V gene: TRBV19; D gene: TRBD1; J gene: TRBJ1-3; CDR3 protein: CASSTVDRGGNTIYF; CDR3 DNA: TGTGCCAGTAGTACGGTGGACAGGGGTGGAAACACCATATATTTT